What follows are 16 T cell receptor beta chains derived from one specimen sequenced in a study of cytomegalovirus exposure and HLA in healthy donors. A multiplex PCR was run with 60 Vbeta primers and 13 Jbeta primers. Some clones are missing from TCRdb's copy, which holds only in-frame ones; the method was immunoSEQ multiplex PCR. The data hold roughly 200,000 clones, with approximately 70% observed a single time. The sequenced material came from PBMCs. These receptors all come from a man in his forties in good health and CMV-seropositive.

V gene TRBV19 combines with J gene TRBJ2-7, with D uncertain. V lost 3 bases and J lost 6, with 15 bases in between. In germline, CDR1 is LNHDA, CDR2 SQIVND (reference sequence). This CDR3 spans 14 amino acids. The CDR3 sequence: CASSITKTSLEQYF. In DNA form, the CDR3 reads TGTGCCAGTAGTATCACTAAGACCAGCCTCGAGCAGTACTTC. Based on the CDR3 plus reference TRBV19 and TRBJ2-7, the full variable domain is DGGITQSPKYLFRKEGQNVTLSCEQNLNHDAMYWYRQDPGQGLRLIYYSQIVNDFQKGDIAEGYSVSREKKESFPLTVTSAQKNPTAFYLCASSITKTSLEQYFGPGTRLTVT.

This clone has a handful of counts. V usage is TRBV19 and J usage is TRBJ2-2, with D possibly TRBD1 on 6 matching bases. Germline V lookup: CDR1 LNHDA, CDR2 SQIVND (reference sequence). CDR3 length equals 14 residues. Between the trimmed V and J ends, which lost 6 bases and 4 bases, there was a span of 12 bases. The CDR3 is CASSTGLGTGELFF. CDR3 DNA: TGTGCCAGTAGCACAGGGTTGGGCACCGGGGAGCTGTTTTTT. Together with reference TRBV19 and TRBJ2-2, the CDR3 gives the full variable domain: DGGITQSPKYLFRKEGQNVTLSCEQNLNHDAMYWYRQDPGQGLRLIYYSQIVNDFQKGDIAEGYSVSREKKESFPLTVTSAQKNPTAFYLCASSTGLGTGELFFGEGSRLTVL.

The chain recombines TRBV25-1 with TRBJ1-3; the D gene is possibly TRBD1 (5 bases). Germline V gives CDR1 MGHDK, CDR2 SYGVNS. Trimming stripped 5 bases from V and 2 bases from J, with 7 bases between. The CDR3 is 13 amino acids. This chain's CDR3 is CASSRGAGNTIYF. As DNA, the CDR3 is TGTGCCAGCAGTCGGGGGGCTGGAAACACCATATATTTT.

CDR3 coding DNA: TGTGCCACCAGCTCCTCTGGGGGGGAGGCGTATGGCTACACCTTC. Its protein product is CATSSSGGEAYGYTF. This sequence joins TRBV15 and TRBJ1-2, with TRBD1 as a possible D gene (5 bases). V was cut by 5 bases and J by 5 bases, with 18 bases left in between. The CDR3 length is 15 residues. CDR1 and CDR2 (germline): LNHNV, YYDKDF (reference sequence).

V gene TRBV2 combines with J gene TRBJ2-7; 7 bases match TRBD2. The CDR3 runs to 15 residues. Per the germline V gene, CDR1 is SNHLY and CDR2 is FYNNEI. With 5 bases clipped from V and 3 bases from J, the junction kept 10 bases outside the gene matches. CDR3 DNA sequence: TGTGCCAGCAGTCCGAGGCTAGCGGTGGTCTACGAGCAGTACTTC. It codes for CASSPRLAVVYEQYF.

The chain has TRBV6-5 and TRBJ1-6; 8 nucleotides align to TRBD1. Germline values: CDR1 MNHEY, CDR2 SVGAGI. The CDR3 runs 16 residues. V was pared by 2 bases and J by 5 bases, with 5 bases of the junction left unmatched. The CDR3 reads CASSYALGQDNSPLHF. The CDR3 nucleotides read TGTGCCAGCAGTTACGCACTGGGACAGGATAATTCACCCCTCCACTTT.

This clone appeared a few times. CDR3 nucleotides: TGCGCCAGCAGCTCCCCCGAGGGGGGGATTGGCTACACCTTC. Protein sequence: CASSSPEGGIGYTF. The rearrangement links TRBV5-1 to TRBJ1-2, with D possibly being TRBD1 (6 bases). In germline, CDR1 is SGHRS, CDR2 YFSETQ. This CDR3 has 14 amino acids. V gave up 3 bases and J gave up 7 bases, with 16 bases separating them.

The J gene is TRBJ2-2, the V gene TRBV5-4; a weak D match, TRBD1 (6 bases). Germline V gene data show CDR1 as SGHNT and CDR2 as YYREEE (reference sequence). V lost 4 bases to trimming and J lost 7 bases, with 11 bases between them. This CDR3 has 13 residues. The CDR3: CASSKQGVGELFF. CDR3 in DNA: TGTGCCAGCAGCAAACAGGGAGTCGGGGAGCTGTTTTTT.

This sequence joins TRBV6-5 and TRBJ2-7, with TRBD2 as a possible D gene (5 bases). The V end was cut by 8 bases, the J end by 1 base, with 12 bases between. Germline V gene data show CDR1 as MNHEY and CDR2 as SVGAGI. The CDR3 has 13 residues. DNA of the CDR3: TGTGCCAGCGGAGGCAGGCATTCCTACGAGCAGTACTTC. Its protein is CASGGRHSYEQYF.

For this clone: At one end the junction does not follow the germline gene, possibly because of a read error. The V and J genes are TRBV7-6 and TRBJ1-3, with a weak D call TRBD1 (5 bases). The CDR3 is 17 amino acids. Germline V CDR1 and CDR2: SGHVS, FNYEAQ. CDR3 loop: CASSLAGEGLEGNTIYF. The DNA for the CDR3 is TGCGCCAGCAGCTTAGCGGGGGAGGGTTTAGAAGGAAACACCATATATTTT.

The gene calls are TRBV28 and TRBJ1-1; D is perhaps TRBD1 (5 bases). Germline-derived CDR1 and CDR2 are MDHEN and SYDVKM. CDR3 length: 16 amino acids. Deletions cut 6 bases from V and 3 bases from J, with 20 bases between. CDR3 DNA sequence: TGTGCCAGCAGAATCCTCCAGGGTTTGGGCGACACTGAAGCTTTCTTT. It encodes CASRILQGLGDTEAFF.

CDR3: CASSSLQGTNYGYTF. Here the CDR3 DNA reads TGTGCCAGCAGCTCATTACAGGGGACTAACTATGGCTACACCTTC. The V gene is TRBV11-2, the J gene TRBJ1-2; 7 bases align to TRBD1. From germline, CDR1 is SGHAT and CDR2 FQNNGV. The CDR3 is made up of 15 amino acids. V shed 4 bases, J shed 0 bases, and the junction held 5 bases outside the gene matches.

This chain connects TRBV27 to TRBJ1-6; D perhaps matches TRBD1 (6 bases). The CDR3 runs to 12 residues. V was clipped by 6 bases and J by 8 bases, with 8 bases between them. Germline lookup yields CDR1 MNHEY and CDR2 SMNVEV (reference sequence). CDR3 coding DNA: TGTGCCAGCAGGGCAGGGGATTCACCCCTCCACTTT. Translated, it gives CASRAGDSPLHF.

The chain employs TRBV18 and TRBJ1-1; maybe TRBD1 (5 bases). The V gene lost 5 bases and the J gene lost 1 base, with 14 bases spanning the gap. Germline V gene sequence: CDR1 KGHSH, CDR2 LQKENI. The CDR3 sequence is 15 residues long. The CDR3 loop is CASSSSGGGNTEAFF. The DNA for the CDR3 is TGTGCCAGCTCATCAAGTGGGGGAGGGAACACTGAAGCTTTCTTT.

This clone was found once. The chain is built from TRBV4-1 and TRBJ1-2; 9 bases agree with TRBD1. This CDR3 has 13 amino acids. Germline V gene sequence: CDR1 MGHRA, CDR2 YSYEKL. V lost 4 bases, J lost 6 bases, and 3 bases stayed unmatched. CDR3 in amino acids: CASSRGDRDGYTF. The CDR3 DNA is TGCGCCAGCAGCCGAGGGGACAGGGATGGCTACACCTTC.

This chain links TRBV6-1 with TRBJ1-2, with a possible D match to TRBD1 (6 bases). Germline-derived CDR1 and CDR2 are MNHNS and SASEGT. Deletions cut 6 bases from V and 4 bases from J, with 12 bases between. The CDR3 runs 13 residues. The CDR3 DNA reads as TGTGCCAGCAGGCGACAGGACCTCTATGGCTACACCTTC. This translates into CASRRQDLYGYTF.